This passage covers 3 T cell receptor beta chains from one sample sequenced in a study of vaccination effects on CD4 cells after COVID-19. These receptors have no known antigen. Clones were sequenced by immunoSEQ multiplex PCR, and TCRdb holds only the in-frame ones, with some missing. The sample consists of some 69,000 clones, 70% to 85% of them appearing once. Antigen-specific CD4+ T cells were expanded with viral peptide pools in the ViraFEST assay before sequencing. Researchers isolated CD4+ T cells once approximately eleven days of culture had elapsed. Participants completed two doses of the BNT162b2 or mRNA-1273 vaccine. Sequences were derived from CD4+ T cells from PBMCs cultured with HCoV-229E spike peptides, sampled after COVID-19 vaccination. The receptors were gathered from a human donor who received a COVID-19 vaccine.

The rearrangement uses TRBV12-3 or TRBV12-4 and TRBJ1-2, with no clear D. The CDR3 runs 12 residues. V was trimmed by 3 bases and J by 3 bases, leaving 5 bases between them. In DNA, the CDR3 is TGTGCCAGCAGTTTGATGTACTATGGCTACACCTTC. Translated, it gives CASSLMYYGYTF.

This chain joins TRBV30 and TRBJ1-6; D may be TRBD1 (5 bases). The ends were cut back, 2 bases at V and 10 bases at J, with 12 bases in the middle. Looked up from germline, CDR1 is GTSNPN and CDR2 is SVGIG (reference sequence). The CDR3 runs 13 residues. The CDR3 loop is CAWSTGRGSPLHF. For the CDR3, the DNA is TGTGCCTGGAGTACGGGTCGGGGGTCACCCCTCCACTTT.

The chain recombines TRBV2 with TRBJ2-7; D gene uncertain. This CDR3 region has 13 residues. V lost 6 bases to trimming and J lost 7 bases, with 16 bases between them. Germline V gives CDR1 SNHLY, CDR2 FYNNEI. The CDR3 loop reads CASRPPVAKEQYV. CDR3 coding DNA: TGTGCCAGCAGGCCACCCGTGGCGAAGGAGCAGTACGTC.